The rows below give T cell receptor beta chains drawn from one sample of a study of blood T cell repertoires in COVID-19. Assay used: immunoSEQ multiplex PCR; TCRdb lists only in-frame clones, some missing. The sample includes about 210,000 clones, approximately 91% of them seen just once. Input material: peripheral blood. These receptors were obtained from a middle-aged man with acute or convalescent COVID-19. The CDR3 runs from the conserved cysteine through the conserved F or W. A D gene is named only where the DNA matches it firmly. For some rows the clone size is stated as once, few or many, or as a class when expanded; others skip it.

CDR3,DNA,D,V,size,J
CAWSAIPGTRRTGTPYEQYF,TGTGCCTGGAGCGCCATCCCCGGGACTAGAAGGACGGGGACCCCCTACGAGCAGTACTTC,TRBD2,TRBV30,few,TRBJ2-7
CASSPTGSSYEQYF,TGTGCCAGCAGTCCGACAGGGAGCTCCTACGAGCAGTACTTC,TRBD1,TRBV28,once,TRBJ2-7
CAISESAGTGEGEQYF,TGTGCCATCAGTGAGTCAGCCGGGACAGGGGAGGGCGAGCAGTACTTC,TRBD1,TRBV10-3,NA,TRBJ2-7
CASSTQAPYEQYF,TGTGCCAGTAGCACACAGGCTCCCTACGAGCAGTACTTC,NA,TRBV19,once,TRBJ2-7
CATSDGGTGSVGQYF,TGTGCCACCAGTGATGGTGGGACAGGGAGTGTAGGGCAGTACTTC,TRBD1,TRBV24-1,NA,TRBJ2-7
CAWSLLSHGYTF,TGTGCCTGGAGTTTACTGAGTCATGGCTACACCTTC,NA,TRBV30,NA,TRBJ1-2
CASSILAGAETQYF,TGTGCCAGTAGTATTCTGGCAGGGGCAGAGACCCAGTACTTC,NA,TRBV19,NA,TRBJ2-5
CASSLAQGGQEQYF,TGTGCCAGCAGCTTAGCACAGGGTGGGCAAGAGCAGTACTTC,NA,TRBV7-2,NA,TRBJ2-7
CASSLTGTGSREQYF,TGTGCCAGCAGTTTAACGGGGACAGGGTCTAGAGAGCAGTACTTC,TRBD1,TRBV27,NA,TRBJ2-7
CASSAWDREAFF,TGTGCCAGCAGTGCCTGGGACAGGGAAGCTTTCTTT,TRBD1,TRBV25-1,NA,TRBJ1-1
CASKTYNEQFF,TGCGCCAGCAAAACTTACAATGAGCAGTTCTTC,NA,TRBV5-1,NA,TRBJ2-1
CASSLDAYYEQYF,TGCGCCAGCAGCTTGGACGCCTACTACGAGCAGTACTTC,NA,TRBV5-1,NA,TRBJ2-7
CSVESPTGATNEKLFF,TGCAGCGTTGAATCCCCGACAGGGGCAACTAATGAAAAACTGTTTTTT,TRBD1,TRBV29-1,NA,TRBJ1-4
CASSTLGAVGVAFF,TGCGCCAGCAGCACCTTGGGGGCGGTGGGAGTAGCTTTCTTT,NA,TRBV5-1,NA,TRBJ1-1
CASSTTRLARGTYNEQFF,TGTGCCAGCAGCACCACCCGACTAGCCCGAGGGACCTACAATGAGCAGTTCTTC,TRBD2,TRBV6-2/TRBV6-3,NA,TRBJ2-1
CATSGGGGSTDTQYF,TGTGCCACCAGTGGGGGCGGGGGTAGCACAGATACGCAGTATTTT,TRBD2,TRBV24-1,NA,TRBJ2-3
CASSLWGVAEGTGELFF,TGTGCCAGCTCCCTTTGGGGTGTAGCGGAGGGGACCGGGGAGCTGTTTTTT,NA,TRBV19,NA,TRBJ2-2
CASSYYHSGELFF,TGTGCCAGCAGTTACTATCACAGCGGGGAGCTGTTTTTT,NA,TRBV6-2/TRBV6-3,NA,TRBJ2-2
CASSPGVSTDTQYF,TGCGCCAGCAGCCCCGGGGTTAGCACAGATACGCAGTATTTT,NA,TRBV4-1,NA,TRBJ2-3
CATSLPAGASQETQYF,TGTGCCACCAGCCTTCCGGCGGGGGCCTCCCAAGAGACCCAGTACTTC,NA,TRBV15,NA,TRBJ2-5
CATSPKPQHF,TGTGCCACCTCCCCTAAGCCCCAGCATTTT,NA,TRBV28,NA,TRBJ1-5
CASQGSGELFF,TGTGCCAGCCAGGGGTCCGGGGAGCTGTTTTTT,NA,TRBV7-9,NA,TRBJ2-2
CASSYSGGRNTIYF,TGTGCCAGCAGTTACTCGGGAGGGCGAAACACCATATATTTT,NA,TRBV6-5,NA,TRBJ1-3
CASSFVGRGALSYEQYF,TGTGCCAGCAGCTTCGTGGGGCGGGGGGCCCTCTCCTACGAGCAGTACTTC,TRBD2,TRBV7-2,NA,TRBJ2-7
CASSLNQNTEAFF,TGTGCCAGCAGTTTAAATCAGAACACTGAAGCTTTCTTT,NA,TRBV12-3/TRBV12-4,NA,TRBJ1-1
CASNPGLAGALPQVDTQYF,TGTGCCAGCAACCCGGGACTAGCGGGGGCCCTCCCGCAGGTAGATACGCAGTATTTT,TRBD2,TRBV2,NA,TRBJ2-3